Below are 22 T cell receptor beta chains sequenced from a single sample in a study of T cells in women clearing cervical HPV infection. Libraries were prepared by immunoSEQ multiplex PCR; TCRdb keeps only in-frame clonotypes and omits some of them. The listing records tens of thousands of clones. The sequenced sample consisted of blood buffy coat. The source of these receptors is a woman between 18 and 75 years old with a cervical HPV16 infection that either progressed to CIN3+ or cleared (not recorded which).

Remarks on this clone: Compared with germline, one end of the junction differs, possibly owing to a read error. The read is 3 residues too short to cover the CDR3 end, so that end is filled in from the germline J gene. The chain couples TRBV7-3 to TRBJ2-7, with a weak D call TRBD1 (6 bases). Germline V lookup: CDR1 SGHTA, CDR2 FQGTGA. This CDR3 has 12 residues. The CDR3 sequence is CTSSFTGREQYF. CDR3 bases read: TGTACCAGCAGCTTTACAGGGCGCGAG.

On this clone: Sequencing ends 3 residues short of the CDR3 end; the germline J gene provides the rest. V usage is TRBV6-2 or TRBV6-3 and J usage is TRBJ2-7; 7 nucleotides line up with TRBD1. The CDR3 is 13 residues long. CDR1 is MNHEY, CDR2 SVGEGT, per germline. V lost 2 bases and J lost 2; bases outside the gene matches: 0. The part of the CDR3 DNA that was read is TGTGCCAGCAGTTACAGGGGGCCCTACGAG. Translated: CASSYRGPYE. The full CDR3 protein reads CASSYRGPYEQYF.

Note on this clone: The read stops 3 residues short of the end of the CDR3; the missing end is completed from the germline J gene. J is TRBJ2-7 and V is TRBV28, with D perhaps matching TRBD2 (6 bases). CDR3 size: 14 residues. CDR1 is MDHEN and CDR2 is SYDVKM in the germline V gene. Trimming left V 5 bases short and J 0 bases short, with 11 bases between. The sequenced part of the CDR3 DNA is TGTGCCAGCAGTCTCCGGGACTTCTCCTACGAG. Protein: CASSLRDFSYE. The entire CDR3 protein reads CASSLRDFSYEQYF.

In regard to this clone: This sample also contains other DNA sequences that code for the same CDR3. The CDR3: CASSAEQGGNTIYF. The CDR3 DNA, read in part, is TGTGCCAGCAGTGCAGAACAGGGAGGAAACACC. The rearrangement joins TRBV6-1 to TRBJ1-3; tentatively, D is TRBD1 (6 bases). Coverage ceases 3 residues before the CDR3 finishes, and the germline J gene fills in the end. Germline CDR1 reads MNHNS; CDR2 reads SASEGT. The length of the CDR3 is 14 residues. V lost 4 bases and J 4 bases, leaving 11 bases between the germline ends.

About this clone itself: The DNA ends 3 residues before the CDR3 does, and the rest of the CDR3 is filled in from the germline J gene. The genes are TRBV27 and TRBJ2-1, with D perhaps TRBD2 (5 bases). CDR3 size: 13 residues. The V end lost 3 bases, the J end lost 9 bases, and 12 bases lay between the germline ends. CDR1 and CDR2 from the germline V gene are MNHEY and SMNVEV (reference sequence). This chain's CDR3 is CASSFPSSGEQFF. The CDR3 DNA, read in part, is TGTGCCAGCAGTTTCCCCTCCAGCGGTGAG.

Comment on this clone: With the read ending 3 residues before the CDR3 end, the germline J gene is used to fill in that end. The rearrangement links TRBV10-3 to TRBJ2-7; 9 bases are a match to TRBD1. This CDR3 contains 14 residues. Germline V gene data show CDR1 as ENHRY and CDR2 as SYGVKD. With 6 bases clipped from V and 5 bases from J, the junction kept 8 bases outside the gene matches. CDR3 loop: CAIRQPDRGDEQYF. The covered CDR3 bases are TGTGCCATCAGACAGCCGGACAGGGGTGACGAG.

As to this clone: The CDR3 goes on 3 residues after the read ends, and that part is filled in from the germline J gene. This sequence joins TRBV5-4 and TRBJ1-1; D may be TRBD1 (5 bases). There are 15 residues in the CDR3. In germline, CDR1 is SGHNT, CDR2 YYREEE (reference sequence). V lost 0 bases to trimming and J lost 1 base, with 10 bases between them. This CDR3 reads CASSLAGGGNTEAFF. The CDR3 bases that were read are TGTGCCAGCAGCTTGGCGGGGGGAGGGAACACTGAA. Filled out from reference TRBV5-4 and TRBJ1-1, the complete variable domain reads ETGVTQSPTHLIKTRGQQVTLRCSSQSGHNTVSWYQQALGQGPQFIFQYYREEENGRGNFPPRFSGLQFPNYSSELNVNALELDDSALYLCASSLAGGGNTEAFFGQGTRLTVV.

The CDR3 loop reads CASSRQGSSTDTYTF. The covered CDR3 bases are TGTGCCAGCAGCCGACAGGGTAGTAGCACAGATACC. The V call is TRBV7-3, the J call TRBJ1-2, with 7 nucleotides matching TRBD1. The read comes to an end 3 residues before the CDR3 does, leaving the germline J gene to fill in the end. Germline assignment: CDR1 SGHTA and CDR2 FQGTGA. The CDR3 runs 15 residues.

Concerning this clone itself: Read coverage stops 3 residues before the CDR3 terminus; the germline J gene supplies the remainder. The chain couples TRBV6-2 or TRBV6-3 to TRBJ1-2; D is perhaps TRBD1 (6 bases). Trimming shortened V by 2 bases and J by 4 bases, and 8 bases separated the two germline ends. The CDR3 has 13 amino acids. The germline V gene encodes CDR1 MNHEY and CDR2 SVGEGT. The CDR3 DNA, read in part, is TGTGCCAGCAGTTACCCGGACAGCTATGGC. It yields the protein CASSYPDSYG. The whole CDR3 protein is CASSYPDSYGYTF.

By frequency, this clone is medium-sized (0.01 to 0.1%). The read terminates 3 residues before the CDR3 end, so the remaining end is supplied by the germline J gene. The rearrangement joins TRBV7-2 to TRBJ2-7; no clear D gene. Germline V gives CDR1 SGHTA, CDR2 FQGNSA. V was shortened by 5 bases and J by 1 base, with 3 bases between the two germline ends. This CDR3 contains 11 residues. The CDR3 sequence is CASSPSYEQYF. The CDR3 DNA, read in part, is TGTGCCAGCAGCCCTTCCTACGAG.

With regard to this clone: Read sequence stops 3 residues before the CDR3 end, and the germline J gene provides the missing end. The V call is TRBV20-1, the J call TRBJ1-1; maybe TRBD1 (5 bases). The length of the CDR3 is 13 residues. V was trimmed by 0 bases and J by 0 bases, leaving 5 bases between them. The germline V gene encodes CDR1 DFQATT and CDR2 SNEGSKA (reference sequence). The sequenced CDR3 bases are TGCAGTGCTAGAGACAGGGTGAACACTGAA. This translates into CSARDRVNTE. The whole CDR3 is CSARDRVNTEAFF.

Points on this clone: The read ends 3 residues shy of where the CDR3 ends; the end is completed using the germline J gene. The chain uses TRBV7-2 and TRBJ2-2, with 7 bases aligning to TRBD1. This CDR3 has 13 amino acids. Germline V gene sequence: CDR1 SGHTA, CDR2 FQGNSA. The CDR3 is CATEVQGLDKLFF. The CDR3 bases that were read are TGTGCCACCGAAGTACAGGGGCTTGACAAG.

For this clone: The CDR3 end is not reached by the read, which stops 3 residues before it; the germline J gene fills it in. The J gene is TRBJ2-2, the V gene TRBV10-3; D uncertain. This CDR3 is 13 amino acids long. Germline CDR1 is ENHRY and CDR2 is SYGVKD. The CDR3 bases that were read are TGTGCCATCAGTCTAGACCCTAATTCACCG. This gives the protein CAISLDPNSP. Given in full, the CDR3 is CAISLDPNSPLFF.

Comments on this clone: The read ends 3 residues shy of where the CDR3 ends; the end is completed using the germline J gene. The rearrangement joins TRBV10-3 to TRBJ1-4; TRBD1 matches at 9 bases. V lost 10 bases, J lost 8 bases, and 11 bases stayed unmatched. Germline loops: CDR1 ENHRY, CDR2 SYGVKD. This CDR3 contains 14 residues. The sequenced part of the CDR3 DNA is TGTGCCACCTACTCGGACAGGGGTGGGGAAAAA. Its translation: CATYSDRGGEK. The complete CDR3 sequence is CATYSDRGGEKLFF.

About this clone itself: One junction end disagrees with the germline gene, perhaps due to a read error. The observed sequence ends 3 residues before the CDR3 terminus, with the missing tail filled in from the germline J gene. This rearrangement joins TRBV7-7 to TRBJ1-2; TRBD1 might be the D (6 bases). The V gene's germline CDR1 is SSHAT and CDR2 FNYEAQ (reference sequence). There are 14 residues in the CDR3. CDR3 bases read: TGTGCTAGCAGCCCAGACAGGTGGTTAAATACC. Amino acid sequence: CASSPDRWLNT. The CDR3 in its entirety is CASSPDRWLNTYTF.

Concerning this clone: With the read ending 3 residues before the CDR3 end, the germline J gene is used to fill in that end. The chain is built from TRBV7-3 and TRBJ1-2; the match to TRBD1 covers 9 bases. The CDR3 runs 17 residues. V shed 5 bases and J 2 bases; nucleotides not matched to a gene: 12. From germline, CDR1 is SGHTA and CDR2 FQGTGA. The CDR3 is CASSNSPFGTGNYGYTF. The CDR3 DNA, read in part, is TGTGCCAGCAGCAACTCCCCATTCGGGACAGGGAACTATGGC.

The CDR3 DNA, read in part, is TGCGCCAGCAGCTTAATGGCGGGAGGTGGGACAGATACG. This codes for CASSLMAGGGTDT. The CDR3 reads in full as CASSLMAGGGTDTQYF. The chain has TRBV5-1 and TRBJ2-3, with 8 bases fitting TRBD2. The read comes to an end 3 residues before the CDR3 does, leaving the germline J gene to fill in the end. This CDR3 comprises 16 residues. V trimming: 2 bases; J trimming: 3 bases; junction bases outside the gene matches: 8. Germline V gives CDR1 SGHRS, CDR2 YFSETQ. Full variable domain (remainder filled in from reference TRBV5-1 and TRBJ2-3): KAGVTQTPRYLIKTRGQQVTLSCSPISGHRSVSWYQQTPGQGLQFLFEYFSETQRNKGNFPGRFSGRQFSNSRSEMNVSTLELGDSALYLCASSLMAGGGTDTQYFGPGTRLTVL.

Note on this clone: The CDR3 extends 3 residues past the end of the read, so its final part is completed from the germline J gene. This chain uses TRBV2 with TRBJ2-7; possible D gene TRBD2, 6 bases. Between the trimmed V and J ends, which lost 5 bases and 2 bases, there was a span of 13 bases. Germline V gene data show CDR1 as SNHLY and CDR2 as FYNNEI. The CDR3 extends over 14 amino acids. CDR3 bases read: TGTGCCAGCAGTTGGCAGGGAGGCACCTACGAG. It specifies CASSWQGGTYE. The entire CDR3 protein reads CASSWQGGTYEQYF.

Remarks on this clone: Coverage ceases 3 residues before the CDR3 finishes, and the germline J gene fills in the end. The V gene is TRBV4-1, the J gene TRBJ2-7, with D maybe TRBD2 (6 bases). The CDR3 is 18 amino acids. Germline loops: CDR1 MGHRA, CDR2 YSYEKL. V shed 0 bases and J shed 0 bases, with 18 bases lying between them. This CDR3 reads CASSQDPRGTQHSYEQYF. CDR3 DNA, as far as it was read: TGCGCCAGCAGCCAAGATCCCCGGGGGACTCAGCACTCCTACGAG.

Points on this clone: The read terminates 3 residues before the CDR3 end, so the remaining end is supplied by the germline J gene. The gene calls are TRBV5-1 and TRBJ2-7; D is possibly TRBD2 (6 bases). CDR1 and CDR2 (germline): SGHRS, YFSETQ. This CDR3 is 16 amino acids long. V shed 0 bases and J shed 1 base, with 14 bases lying between them. The sequenced CDR3 bases are TGCGCCAGCAGCTTGGACGCGGGGCCCGGATCCTACGAG. It is translated as CASSLDAGPGSYE. The full CDR3 protein is CASSLDAGPGSYEQYF.

In the case of this clone: The CDR3 goes on 3 residues after the read ends, and that part is filled in from the germline J gene. The chain carries TRBV11-3 and TRBJ2-1; 8 nucleotides line up with TRBD2. Germline V lookup: CDR1 SGHNT, CDR2 YENEEA. This CDR3 is built from 15 residues. V was pared by 2 bases and J by 5 bases, with 5 bases of the junction left unmatched. The CDR3 region is CASSLYTSGNNEQFF. CDR3 DNA (partial): TGTGCCAGCAGCTTATACACTAGCGGAAACAATGAG. Together with reference TRBV11-3 and TRBJ2-1, the CDR3 gives the full variable domain: EAGVVQSPRYKIIEKKQPVAFWCNPISGHNTLYWYLQNLGQGPELLIRYENEEAVDDSQLPKDRFSAERLKGVDSTLKIQPAELGDSAVYLCASSLYTSGNNEQFFGPGTRLTVL.

A word on this clone: The DNA ends 3 residues before the CDR3 does, and the rest of the CDR3 is filled in from the germline J gene. V is TRBV29-1 and J is TRBJ2-2; 7 bases match TRBD1. The CDR3 is made up of 14 amino acids. In germline, CDR1 is SQVTM, CDR2 ANQGSEA. CDR3 bases read: TGCAGCGTTGTTGGAAGGGGGCTGGGTGAAAAG. Its protein product is CSVVGRGLGEK. The complete CDR3 reads CSVVGRGLGEKLFF.